This T cell receptor (beta chain) originates from a study of T cell repertoires in cytomegalovirus infection. Study information: A matching HLA type, together with CMV infection, was signaled by public TCR beta signatures.

J lost 8 bases, V lost 6 bases, and 8 bases had no gene match. The CDR3 totals 13 residues. Germline V gene sequence: CDR1 MDHEN, CDR2 SYDVKM. Remarks on this clonotype: Its target is unknown.

Study outcomes and limitations: CMV-specific HLA-C-restricted TCR beta clonotypes dominated the ex vivo response.

One entry per CDR3 protein, called by TCRdb with MiXCR from the reads. This sample carries just over 450,000 distinct CDR3 sequences, approximately 46% of them seen once, and the ten largest clones take around 45%. This chain uses TRBV28 with TRBJ1-2, with 8 positions matching TRBD1. The TCR was taken from a human donor in good health (CMV status not recorded). Some clones in this sample may be carry-over from other donors' samples. The sequencing here drew on cultured PBMCs, taken from culture after CMV antigen stimulation. The CDR3 coding sequence is TGTGCCAGCAGGCTACAGGGGGTGGAAGGCTACACCTTC. This sequence encodes CASRLQGVEGYTF.